These 27 T cell receptor beta chains came from one sample sequenced in a study of regulatory T cells in long-lasting Graves disease. Time point specified: newly diagnosed GD, antithyroid drugs for less than 3 months. Following extraction of RNA from PBMCs, that RNA was used to make the TCR library. Library construction for TCR beta used iRepertoire HTBI primers and Arm-PCR of CDR3 regions. Each CDR3 protein gets one entry after TCRdb re-called the multiplex PCR reads with MiXCR. Counted here are approximately 490,000 distinct CDR3 sequences, 16% occurring once; the ten biggest clones make up 12%. These same data were also listed under a study on T cells in Graves' hyperthyroidism and ophthalmopathy.

This specimen consisted of peripheral blood mononuclear cells (PBMCs), obtained at new diagnosis, from a patient treated with antithyroid drugs. These receptors were collected from a man between 40 and 49 years old with Graves disease.

Note on this clonotype: The junction and the germline gene differ at one end; a read error may be behind it. V usage is TRBV20-1 and J usage is TRBJ2-7, with 8 bases lining up with TRBD2. Germline values: CDR1 DFQATT, CDR2 SNEGSKA (reference sequence). The CDR3 runs to 12 residues. CDR3: CSAERETYEQYF. Written as DNA, the CDR3 is TGTAGTGCGGAGCGGGAGACATACGAGCAGTACTTC.

The gene calls are TRBV29-1 and TRBJ2-2; 7 nucleotides line up with TRBD1. The CDR3 runs 14 residues. Germline CDR1 is SQVTM and CDR2 is ANQGSEA. V lost 6 bases and J lost 1; bases outside the gene matches: 5. The CDR3 bases are TGCAGCGTCTCCGGGACAGTGAACACCGGGGAGCTGTTTTTT. Translating gives CSVSGTVNTGELFF.

V is TRBV7-9 and J is TRBJ1-1, with TRBD1 identical over 9 bases. The CDR3 has 14 amino acids. Trimming took 6 bases from V and 6 from J; bases not matched to a gene: 8. Germline V gene data show CDR1 as SEHNR and CDR2 as FQNEAQ (reference sequence). CDR3 amino acids: CASSQGQGWSEAFF. CDR3 DNA: TGTGCCAGCAGTCAAGGACAGGGGTGGTCTGAAGCTTTCTTT.

There are many counts of this clonotype. The chain uses TRBV2 and TRBJ1-2, with D uncertain. Germline V CDR1 and CDR2: SNHLY, FYNNEI. This CDR3 contains 11 residues. Deletions cut 6 bases from V and 3 bases from J, with 5 bases between. The chain's CDR3 is CASRVHYGYTF. CDR3 bases: TGTGCCAGCAGGGTTCACTATGGCTACACCTTC.

The rearrangement joins TRBV28 to TRBJ1-1; D not resolved. Germline V CDR1 and CDR2: MDHEN, SYDVKM. Between the trimmed V and J ends, which lost 6 bases and 3 bases, there was a span of 14 bases. CDR3 length: 14 residues. The CDR3 protein is CASRSMRLYTEAFF. The CDR3 nucleotides are TGTGCCAGCAGGTCCATGAGGTTGTACACTGAAGCTTTCTTT.

Concerning this clonotype: One junction end does not reproduce the germline sequence, and a read error may be involved. The chain has TRBV4-2 and TRBJ2-1, with 9 bases fitting TRBD2. The CDR3 totals 16 residues. CDR1 is LGHNA, CDR2 YNFKEQ, per germline. CDR3 in DNA: TGTGCCAGCAGCCCATTGGGCGGGAGGGGATACAATGAGCAGTCCTTC. Amino acids: CASSPLGGRGYNEQSF.

This clonotype was seen ten or more times. The chain joins TRBV11-2 to TRBJ2-1; 12 nucleotides agree with TRBD1. Unmatched junction bases numbered 9, after V lost 5 bases and J lost 7 bases. Per the germline V gene, CDR1 is SGHAT and CDR2 is FQNNGV. The CDR3 has 16 amino acids. The chain's CDR3 is CASSASGTGGFNEQFF. Written as DNA, the CDR3 is TGTGCCAGCAGCGCCTCCGGGACAGGGGGCTTTAATGAGCAGTTCTTC.

This clonotype was recorded many times. The chain uses TRBV10-3 and TRBJ2-3; 8 nucleotides line up with TRBD1. Per germline, CDR1 ENHRY and CDR2 SYGVKD. The CDR3 consists of 14 residues. V was pared by 7 bases and J by 3 bases, with 6 bases of the junction left unmatched. This CDR3 reads CAIKGRGPTDTQYF. The CDR3 DNA sequence: TGTGCCATCAAGGGCAGGGGGCCGACAGATACGCAGTATTTT.

To note about this clonotype: This may be a read error, as it is one base from a much larger clone. The chain carries TRBV3-1 and TRBJ1-1; D remains unclear. Germline V lookup: CDR1 LGHDT, CDR2 YNNKEL (reference sequence). This CDR3 is 15 amino acids long. This CDR3 is CAGSRNPARDTEAFF. CDR3 nucleotide sequence: TGTGCCGGCAGCCGCAATCCCGCGCGGGACACTGAAGCTTTCTTT.

The table lists this clonotype with a few counts. A read error may produce the germline difference seen at one junction end. The gene calls are TRBV12-3 or TRBV12-4 and TRBJ2-6; D may be TRBD2 (6 bases). The CDR3 runs 16 residues. Here the CDR3 reads CASSFGGIGGANALTF. Written as DNA, the CDR3 is TGTGCCAGCAGTTTCGGCGGGATTGGTGGGGCCAACGCCCTGACTTTC.

This clonotype was detected only a few times. CDR3 residues: CASSPSPRRLAGGYNEQFF. The CDR3 bases are TGTGCCAGCAGCCCATCCCCGCGGCGACTAGCGGGAGGCTACAATGAGCAGTTCTTC. This rearrangement joins TRBV3-1 to TRBJ2-1; 13 positions match TRBD2. Germline-derived CDR1 and CDR2 are LGHDT and YNNKEL (reference sequence). Trimming cost V 4 bases and J 3 bases; bases outside gene matches: 12. The CDR3 is 19 amino acids.

This clonotype was seen a handful of times. This chain links TRBV12-5 with TRBJ1-5; D not resolved. V lost 2 bases to trimming and J lost 6 bases, with 5 bases between them. This CDR3 comprises 12 residues. The germline V gene encodes CDR1 LGHNT and CDR2 FRNRAP. CDR3 loop: CASGLLIQPQHF. The CDR3 DNA follows: TGTGCTAGTGGTTTGCTCATTCAGCCCCAGCATTTT.

This clonotype was recorded many times. V and J are TRBV12-3 or TRBV12-4 and TRBJ1-1; TRBD1 matches at 8 bases. The CDR3 runs 14 residues. V gave up 7 bases and J gave up 2 bases; unmatched junction bases: 6. CDR3 sequence: CASTGTGPNTEAFF. The CDR3, as DNA: TGTGCCAGCACCGGGACAGGACCAAACACTGAAGCTTTCTTT.

This clonotype was seen ten or more times. The chain links TRBV5-1 to TRBJ2-3, with 10 bases fitting TRBD2. The ends lost 0 bases at V and 2 bases at J; junction bases unmatched: 12. The CDR3 loop spans 19 amino acids. CDR1 SGHRS and CDR2 YFSETQ come from the germline V gene. CDR3 in DNA: TGCGCCAGCAGCTTGGTGCCTAGCGGGAGTATGGGATCCACAGATACGCAGTATTTT. Its translation is CASSLVPSGSMGSTDTQYF.

This clonotype has a count of ten or more. The rearrangement links TRBV30 to TRBJ1-4; 7 bases fit TRBD1. CDR3 length equals 14 residues. Germline V gene sequence: CDR1 GTSNPN, CDR2 SVGIG (reference sequence). V shed 0 bases and J 5 bases; nucleotides not matched to a gene: 3. The CDR3 is CAWSVRGGNEKLFF. CDR3 in DNA: TGTGCCTGGAGTGTACGAGGGGGCAATGAAAAACTGTTTTTT.

This clonotype was seen more than once but under ten times. The chain recombines TRBV20-1 with TRBJ2-7, with TRBD2 identical over 10 bases. The V and J ends lost 3 bases and 5 bases, in that order; junction bases with no gene match: 7. Germline V lookup: CDR1 DFQATT, CDR2 SNEGSKA (reference sequence). The CDR3 is made up of 14 amino acids. For the CDR3, the DNA is TGCAGTGCTAGTGCTAGCGGGAGTAAGAACGAGCAGTACTTC. Its translation is CSASASGSKNEQYF.

On this clonotype: Possible read error: a much larger clone is one base away. The chain employs TRBV6-9 and TRBJ2-3, with 12 bases fitting TRBD1. The J call may be faulty, since TRBJ2-7 better matches the DNA end. The CDR3 runs to 15 residues. From germline, CDR1 is MNHGY and CDR2 SVAAGI. CDR3 region: CASSYRDRGRYEQYF. The CDR3, as DNA: TGTGCCAGCAGTTACCGGGACAGGGGGCGGTACGAGCAGTACTTC.

There are a few counts of this clonotype. The rearrangement joins TRBV10-3 to TRBJ2-6, with D tentatively TRBD1 (6 bases). The CDR3 consists of 15 residues. The V end was cut by 10 bases, the J end by 0 bases, with 13 bases between. CDR1 ENHRY and CDR2 SYGVKD come from the germline V gene. The CDR3 nucleotides read TGTGCCACCCGGGGACAACTCTCTGGGGCCAACGTCCTGACTTTC. Translating gives CATRGQLSGANVLTF.

In this sample, this clonotype turned up a few times. CDR3 loop: CASSRELLSNYGYTF. The CDR3 DNA is TGTGCCAGCAGTCGGGAGCTATTATCTAACTATGGCTACACCTTC. The genes are TRBV6-1 and TRBJ1-2, with no clear D. In germline, CDR1 is MNHNS, CDR2 SASEGT. This CDR3 is built from 15 residues. Trimming stripped 5 bases from V and 0 bases from J, with 13 bases between.

V is TRBV6-1 and J is TRBJ1-1, with D possibly being TRBD1 (5 bases). Germline V gives CDR1 MNHNS, CDR2 SASEGT. Trimming cost V 6 bases and J 5 bases, with 19 bases left between them. The CDR3 spans 15 residues. DNA of the CDR3: TGTGCCAGCAGGGGGGTCACGGGAGGAAGGACTGAAGCTTTCTTT. Its translation is CASRGVTGGRTEAFF.

This chain joins TRBV29-1 and TRBJ2-5, with a tentative D call TRBD1 (5 bases). From germline, CDR1 is SQVTM and CDR2 ANQGSEA. The CDR3 sequence is 12 residues long. V shed 4 bases and J shed 4 bases, with 10 bases lying between them. CDR3 sequence reads: CSVVGRVETQYF. The CDR3, as DNA: TGCAGCGTTGTTGGCAGGGTAGAGACCCAGTACTTC.

This clonotype occurred many times. The rearrangement uses TRBV11-1 and TRBJ2-7; 12 bases map to TRBD1. The CDR3 totals 16 residues. Germline V gives CDR1 SGHAT, CDR2 FQDESV (reference sequence). Trimming took 1 base from V and 3 from J; bases not matched to a gene: 4. The CDR3 DNA is TGTGCCAGCAGCTTAGTGGGGACAGGGGGCTTCTACGAGCAGTACTTC. It is translated as CASSLVGTGGFYEQYF.

The chain carries TRBV5-1 and TRBJ2-5; D unresolved. CDR3 length: 13 residues. CDR1 is SGHRS and CDR2 is YFSETQ in the germline V gene. V was clipped by 1 base and J by 4 bases, with 8 bases between them. The DNA for the CDR3 is TGCGCCAGCAGCTTGCTCCTCCGAGAGACCCAGTACTTC. Translated, it gives CASSLLLRETQYF. Filled out from reference TRBV5-1 and TRBJ2-5, the complete variable domain reads KAGVTQTPRYLIKTRGQQVTLSCSPISGHRSVSWYQQTPGQGLQFLFEYFSETQRNKGNFPGRFSGRQFSNSRSEMNVSTLELGDSALYLCASSLLLRETQYFGPGTRLLVL.

This clonotype showed up many times. The chain links TRBV3-1 to TRBJ2-3; 8 bases are shared with TRBD2. CDR3 size: 15 residues. The junction had 5 bases not matched to a gene; V was cut back by 0 bases and J by 6 bases. Germline CDR1 LGHDT, CDR2 YNNKEL (reference sequence). The CDR3 sequence is CASSQEAGVSDTQYF. The CDR3 DNA reads as TGTGCCAGCAGCCAAGAAGCGGGAGTTTCCGATACGCAGTATTTT.

The chain recombines TRBV7-9 with TRBJ2-6; 8 bases are shared with TRBD1. The trim removed 6 bases at V and 7 bases at J, leaving 8 bases unmatched. The germline CDR1 and CDR2 sequences are SEHNR and FQNEAQ (reference sequence). The CDR3 consists of 15 residues. The CDR3 nucleotides read TGTGCCAGCAGTTCGACAGGGGAAGTTGCCAACGTCCTGACTTTC. Translation gives CASSSTGEVANVLTF.

Many counts were recorded for this clonotype. This sequence joins TRBV11-3 and TRBJ2-3, with a tentative D call TRBD1 (7 bases). The CDR3 totals 14 residues. Germline CDR1 SGHNT, CDR2 YENEEA. The V gene lost 5 bases and the J gene lost 6 bases, with 15 bases spanning the gap. CDR3 bases: TGTGCCAGCAGCCCCCTCCAGGGGGGCGATACGCAGTATTTT. Its translation: CASSPLQGGDTQYF. Using reference TRBV11-3 and TRBJ2-3 for the parts outside the CDR3, the full variable domain is EAGVVQSPRYKIIEKKQPVAFWCNPISGHNTLYWYLQNLGQGPELLIRYENEEAVDDSQLPKDRFSAERLKGVDSTLKIQPAELGDSAVYLCASSPLQGGDTQYFGPGTRLTVL.

This clonotype was observed many times. The V call is TRBV6-2 or TRBV6-3, the J call TRBJ2-7; the D is unclear. The CDR3 extends over 12 amino acids. CDR1 is MNHEY and CDR2 is SVGEGT in the germline V gene. Trimming removed 5 bases at V and 5 bases at J, with 10 bases between. The CDR3: CASSEHGNEQYF. The CDR3 region has the DNA TGTGCCAGCAGTGAACATGGTAACGAGCAGTACTTC.